One and the same sample provided the 3 T cell receptor beta chains below, sequenced in a study of regulatory T cells in long-lasting Graves disease (dated by TCRdb to 2020 to 2022). The sample's time point label, in plain terms: newly diagnosed GD, antithyroid drugs for less than 3 months. RNA was extracted from PBMCs in TRIzol for both TCR sequencing and RNA sequencing. Library creation used multiplex PCR. The sample was run on an Illumina HiSeq 4000. TCR beta libraries were built with iRepertoire HTBI primers and Arm-PCR amplification of CDR3 regions. The public sequencing data were trimmed at Q25 with fastp and processed into clonotypes with MiXCR by TCRdb, which kept only in-frame beta chains. Each entry is one CDR3 protein sequence, shown with its most common DNA and genes. The sample records about 540,000 distinct CDR3 sequences, roughly 14% of which are singletons. Roughly 10% of the sample is held by the ten biggest clonotypes.

A further study also used this sample, focusing on T cells in Graves' hyperthyroidism and ophthalmopathy.

The sequencing used peripheral blood mononuclear cells (PBMCs), collected at new diagnosis, from a patient treated with antithyroid drugs. The origin of the receptors is a man aged 25-45 years with Graves disease. Donor details come from another sample of the same person, matched by shared clones.

The V and J genes are TRBV4-1 and TRBJ2-1; TRBD1 matches at 7 bases. The end of the DNA fits TRBJ2-5 better, so the J call may be wrong. Per the germline V gene, CDR1 is MGHRA and CDR2 is YSYEKL. The CDR3 runs to 16 residues. The CDR3 nucleotides read TGCGCCAGCAGCCAAGGGTTTGCAGGGGGATACGAGACCCAGTACTTC. This translates into CASSQGFAGGYETQYF.

This clonotype was recorded a few times. A much more abundant neighbour one base away suggests this may be a read error. The chain's CDR3 is CTSSSQGAFETQYF. The DNA of the CDR3 is TGTACCAGCAGCTCACAGGGGGCATTTGAGACCCAGTACTTC. This chain uses TRBV11-3 with TRBJ2-5; TRBD1 agrees at 9 bases. The CDR3 is 14 residues long. Germline V CDR1 and CDR2: SGHNT, YENEEA. Complete variable domain (other parts from reference TRBV11-3 and TRBJ2-5): EAGVVQSPRYKIIEKKQPVAFWCNPISGHNTLYWYLQNLGQGPELLIRYENEEAVDDSQLPKDRFSAERLKGVDSTLKIQPAELGDSAVYLCTSSSQGAFETQYFGPGTRLLVL.

In this sample, this clonotype turned up many times. This chain joins TRBV6-1 and TRBJ1-5, with TRBD1 matching 8 bases. Germline trimming cut 5 bases from V and 5 bases from J; bases unmatched to any gene: 11. The length of the CDR3 is 16 residues. Germline CDR1 MNHNS, CDR2 SASEGT. CDR3 sequence (DNA): TGTGCCAGCAGTCTACCTCGACAGGGGAGTTATCAGCCCCAGCATTTT. This sequence encodes CASSLPRQGSYQPQHF.